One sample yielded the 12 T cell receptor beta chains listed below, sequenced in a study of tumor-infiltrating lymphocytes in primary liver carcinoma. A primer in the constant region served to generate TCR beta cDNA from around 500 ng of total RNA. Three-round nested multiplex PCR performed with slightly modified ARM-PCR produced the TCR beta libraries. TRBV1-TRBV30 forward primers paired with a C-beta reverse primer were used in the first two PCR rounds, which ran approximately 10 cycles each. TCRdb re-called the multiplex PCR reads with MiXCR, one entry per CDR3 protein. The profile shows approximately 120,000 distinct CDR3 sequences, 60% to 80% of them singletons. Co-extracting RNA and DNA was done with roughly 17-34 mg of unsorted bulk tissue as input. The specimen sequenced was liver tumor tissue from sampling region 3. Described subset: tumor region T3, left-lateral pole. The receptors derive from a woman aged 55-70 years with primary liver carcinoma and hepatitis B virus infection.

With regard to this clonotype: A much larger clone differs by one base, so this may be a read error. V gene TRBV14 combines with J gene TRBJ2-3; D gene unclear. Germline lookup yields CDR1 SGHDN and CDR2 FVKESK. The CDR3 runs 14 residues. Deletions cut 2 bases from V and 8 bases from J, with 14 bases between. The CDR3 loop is CASSQHLIPGTQYF. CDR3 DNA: TGTGCCAGCAGCCAACACTTGATCCCAGGTACGCAGTATTTT.

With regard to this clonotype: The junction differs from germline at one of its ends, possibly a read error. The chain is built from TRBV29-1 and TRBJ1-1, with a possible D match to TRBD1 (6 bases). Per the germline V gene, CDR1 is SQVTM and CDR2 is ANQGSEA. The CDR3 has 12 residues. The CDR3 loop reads CSVRGGHTEASF. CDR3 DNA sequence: TGCAGCGTTAGGGGGGGACACACTGAAGCTTCCTTT.

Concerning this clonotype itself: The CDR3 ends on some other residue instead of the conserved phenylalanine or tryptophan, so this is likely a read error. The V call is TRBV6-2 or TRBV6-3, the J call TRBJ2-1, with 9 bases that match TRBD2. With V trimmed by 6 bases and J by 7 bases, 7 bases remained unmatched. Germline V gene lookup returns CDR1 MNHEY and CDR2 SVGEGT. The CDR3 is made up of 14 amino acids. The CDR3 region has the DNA TGTGCCAGCAGATCCGGGACTAGCAGGAATGAGCAGTTCATT. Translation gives CASRSGTSRNEQFI.

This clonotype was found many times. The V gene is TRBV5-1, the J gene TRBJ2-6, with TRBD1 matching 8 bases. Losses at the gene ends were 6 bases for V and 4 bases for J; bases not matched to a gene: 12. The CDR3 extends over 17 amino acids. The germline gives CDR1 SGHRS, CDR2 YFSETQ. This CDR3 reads CASTRTGWSRGANVLTF. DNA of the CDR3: TGCGCCAGCACCCGGACAGGGTGGTCTAGGGGGGCCAACGTCCTGACTTTC.

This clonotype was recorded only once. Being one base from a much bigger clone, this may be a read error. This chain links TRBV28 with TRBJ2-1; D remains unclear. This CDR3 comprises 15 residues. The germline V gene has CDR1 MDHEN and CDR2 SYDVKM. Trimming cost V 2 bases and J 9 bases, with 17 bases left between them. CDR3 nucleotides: TGTGCCAGCAGTTTACCGGACCAAAGATGGGGTGAGCAGTTCTTC. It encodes CASSLPDQRWGEQFF. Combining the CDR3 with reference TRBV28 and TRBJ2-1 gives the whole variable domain DVKVTQSSRYLVKRTGEKVFLECVQDMDHENMFWYRQDPGLGLRLIYFSYDVKMKEKGDIPEGYSVSREKKERFSLILESASTNQTSMYLCASSLPDQRWGEQFFGPGTRLTVL.

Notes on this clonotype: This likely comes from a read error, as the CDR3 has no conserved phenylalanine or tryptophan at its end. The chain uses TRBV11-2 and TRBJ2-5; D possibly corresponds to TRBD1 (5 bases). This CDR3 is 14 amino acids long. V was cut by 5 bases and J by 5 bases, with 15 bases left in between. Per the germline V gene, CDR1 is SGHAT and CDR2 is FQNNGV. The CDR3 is CASSRWGVLETQYL. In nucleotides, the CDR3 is TGTGCCAGCAGCCGATGGGGCGTCCTGGAGACCCAGTACCTT.

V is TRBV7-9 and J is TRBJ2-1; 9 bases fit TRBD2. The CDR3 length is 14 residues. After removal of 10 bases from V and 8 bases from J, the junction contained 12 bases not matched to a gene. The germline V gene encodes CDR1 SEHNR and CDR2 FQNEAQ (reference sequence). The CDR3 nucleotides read TGTGCCATCAGTTGGATAGCGGGAGCATATGAGCAGTTCTTC. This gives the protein CAISWIAGAYEQFF.

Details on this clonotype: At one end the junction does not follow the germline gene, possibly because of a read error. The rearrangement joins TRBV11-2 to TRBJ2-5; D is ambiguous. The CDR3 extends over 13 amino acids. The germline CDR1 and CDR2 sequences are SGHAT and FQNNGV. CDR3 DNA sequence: TGTGCCGGCAGCTTAGAATCCGAGGTGACCCAGTACTTC. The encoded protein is CAGSLESEVTQYF.

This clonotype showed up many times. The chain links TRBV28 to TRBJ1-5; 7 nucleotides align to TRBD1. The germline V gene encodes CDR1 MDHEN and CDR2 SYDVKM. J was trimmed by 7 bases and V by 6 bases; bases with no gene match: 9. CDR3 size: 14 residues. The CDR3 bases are TGTGCCAGCAGCCCTAACAGGGGATTCCAGCCCCAGCATTTT. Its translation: CASSPNRGFQPQHF.

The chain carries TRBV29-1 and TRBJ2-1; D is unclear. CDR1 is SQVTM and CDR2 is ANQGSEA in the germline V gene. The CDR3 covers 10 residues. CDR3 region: CRASIDEQFF. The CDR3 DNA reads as TGCAGGGCTTCTATCGATGAGCAGTTCTTC.

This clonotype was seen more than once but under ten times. CDR3 bases: TGCGCCAGCAGCGTTGGACTAGCCCTCCTAGGGGAGACCCAGTACTTC. Its translation: CASSVGLALLGETQYF. The rearrangement uses TRBV5-1 and TRBJ2-5, with 8 bases that match TRBD2. The ends lost 4 bases at V and 5 bases at J; junction bases unmatched: 13. The CDR3 loop spans 16 amino acids. CDR1 and CDR2 (germline): SGHRS, YFSETQ.

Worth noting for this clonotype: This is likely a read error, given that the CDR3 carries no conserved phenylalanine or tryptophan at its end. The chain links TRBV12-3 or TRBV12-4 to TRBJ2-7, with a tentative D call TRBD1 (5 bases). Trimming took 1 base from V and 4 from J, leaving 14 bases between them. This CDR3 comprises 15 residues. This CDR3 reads CASSLGQGDLYEQYS. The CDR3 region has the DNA TGTGCCAGCAGTTTAGGGCAGGGTGATTTATACGAGCAGTACTCC.